Following are 10 T cell receptor beta chains from one sample sequenced in a study of blood T cell repertoires in COVID-19. Some clones are missing from TCRdb's copy, which holds only in-frame ones; the method was immunoSEQ multiplex PCR. Here the sample spans some 240,000 clones, 80% being singletons. Sequencing input: peripheral blood. The receptors were sampled from a human donor in a cohort sampled during active COVID-19.

This clone appeared once. The chain links TRBV7-2 to TRBJ1-5; 7 nucleotides agree with TRBD1. The CDR3 covers 14 residues. In germline, CDR1 is SGHTA, CDR2 FQGNSA. The V gene end was trimmed by 1 base and the J gene end by 7 bases; junction bases not matched to a gene: 4. The CDR3 region has the DNA TGTGCCAGCAGCTTAGGACAGGGACCACAGCCCCAGCATTTT. Translating it yields CASSLGQGPQPQHF. The complete variable domain, with remaining parts taken from reference TRBV7-2 and TRBJ1-5, reads GAGVSQSPSNKVTEKGKDVELRCDPISGHTALYWYRQSLGQGLEFLIYFQGNSAPDKSGLPSDRFSAERTGGSVSTLTIQRTQQEDSAVYLCASSLGQGPQPQHFGDGTRLSIL.

The chain couples TRBV2 to TRBJ1-1; D unresolved. With 10 bases removed from V and 2 bases from J, the gap between germline ends came to 20 bases. This CDR3 contains 15 residues. CDR1 SNHLY and CDR2 FYNNEI come from the germline V gene. CDR3 sequence reads: CATTRLATSNTEAFF. The CDR3 DNA follows: TGTGCCACCACTAGGTTGGCGACTTCAAACACTGAAGCTTTCTTT. Based on the CDR3 plus reference TRBV2 and TRBJ1-1, the full variable domain is EPEVTQTPSHQVTQMGQEVILRCVPISNHLYFYWYRQILGQKVEFLVSFYNNEISEKSEIFDDQFSVERPDGSNFTLKIRSTKLEDSAMYFCATTRLATSNTEAFFGQGTRLTVV.

This clone was observed a few times. The rearrangement joins TRBV7-3 to TRBJ1-1; D is uncertain. This CDR3 has 13 residues. The germline V gene has CDR1 SGHTA and CDR2 FQGTGA. V lost 5 bases, J lost 3 bases, and 10 bases lay in between. The chain's CDR3 is CASSQSQDTEAFF. CDR3 in DNA: TGTGCCAGCAGCCAATCACAAGACACTGAAGCTTTCTTT.

The chain joins TRBV3-1 (or the pseudogene TRBV3-2) to TRBJ1-5; maybe TRBD1 (6 bases). This CDR3 has 12 amino acids. The germline V gene has CDR1 LGHDT and CDR2 YNNKEL (reference sequence). V was pared by 3 bases and J by 9 bases, with 9 bases between. CDR3 protein: CASSQGGRPQHF. The CDR3 DNA sequence: TGTGCCAGCAGCCAGGGGGGGCGGCCCCAGCATTTT.

This chain connects TRBV6-5 to TRBJ2-7; 7 bases match TRBD1. V shed 7 bases and J 4 bases; nucleotides not matched to a gene: 10. The CDR3 spans 14 residues. The germline V gene encodes CDR1 MNHEY and CDR2 SVGAGI. CDR3 DNA: TGTGCCAGCACGTTCTCGGGACAGTTTTACGAGCAGTACTTC. This gives the protein CASTFSGQFYEQYF.

This chain connects TRBV5-1 to TRBJ1-4; D possibly corresponds to TRBD1 (6 bases). CDR3 length: 14 residues. Germline-derived CDR1 and CDR2 are SGHRS and YFSETQ. Trimming pared 5 bases from V and 3 bases from J, leaving 11 bases between. The CDR3 sequence is CASRERTANEKLFF. CDR3 DNA: TGCGCCAGCAGGGAGCGGACAGCTAATGAAAAACTGTTTTTT.

The chain recombines TRBV4-1 with TRBJ2-7; 12 bases map to TRBD2. Germline CDR1 and CDR2: MGHRA and YSYEKL. This CDR3 has 15 residues. J gave up 6 bases and V 4 bases, and 7 bases lay outside the gene matches. CDR3 sequence: CASSPSGRALSEQYF. The CDR3 nucleotides read TGCGCCAGCAGCCCTAGCGGGAGGGCCCTCTCCGAGCAGTACTTC.

The chain employs TRBV7-9 and TRBJ2-1; tentative D call: TRBD2 (5 bases). V dropped 5 bases and J dropped 3 bases, with 11 bases sitting between them. Looked up from germline, CDR1 is SEHNR and CDR2 is FQNEAQ (reference sequence). The CDR3 totals 14 residues. Written as DNA, the CDR3 is TGTGCCAGCAGCCTTTCAACTAGCTACAATGAGCAGTTCTTC. Translating it yields CASSLSTSYNEQFF. Full variable domain (rest looked up from reference TRBV7-9 and TRBJ2-1): DTGVSQNPRHKITKRGQNVTFRCDPISEHNRLYWYRQTLGQGPEFLTYFQNEAQLEKSRLLSDRFSAERPKGSFSTLEIQRTEQGDSAMYLCASSLSTSYNEQFFGPGTRLTVL.

The rearrangement links TRBV24-1 to TRBJ1-2; tentatively, D is TRBD1 (6 bases). V lost 4 bases to trimming and J lost 6 bases, with 11 bases between them. The CDR3 spans 13 residues. From germline, CDR1 is KGHDR and CDR2 SFDVKD. Here the CDR3 DNA reads TGTGCCACCAGTGAGCTTGCAGGGGATGGCTACACCTTC. Its translation: CATSELAGDGYTF.

This clone was recorded only once. The chain uses TRBV7-9 and TRBJ2-1, with D uncertain. The germline CDR1 and CDR2 sequences are SEHNR and FQNEAQ (reference sequence). Trimming cost V 5 bases and J 12 bases, with 14 bases left between them. The CDR3 extends over 12 amino acids. The CDR3 here is CASSNGPEWQFF. The CDR3 region has the DNA TGTGCCAGCAGCAACGGCCCGGAGTGGCAGTTCTTC. Together with reference TRBV7-9 and TRBJ2-1, the CDR3 gives the full variable domain: DTGVSQNPRHKITKRGQNVTFRCDPISEHNRLYWYRQTLGQGPEFLTYFQNEAQLEKSRLLSDRFSAERPKGSFSTLEIQRTEQGDSAMYLCASSNGPEWQFFGPGTRLTVL.